This section outlines one TCR beta chain sequence together with its context. The antigen remains undetermined. The entry originates in a study of CD8 T cells in Susac syndrome. Reverse transcription of 0.5 to 1 ug RNA was performed with random hexamers. MiXCR was run by TCRdb on the immunoSEQ multiplex PCR reads, yielding one entry per CDR3 protein. Here the sample spans over 350,000 distinct CDR3 sequences, roughly 85% being singletons. Trimming left V 4 bases short and J 7 bases short, with 17 bases between. CDR1 is MNHEY, CDR2 SVGEGT, per germline. CDR3 length: 15 amino acids. General study findings and limits: It was acknowledged in the study that the number of individuals who were included in its TCR sequencing and HLA analysis was relatively small.

FACS enriched CD8+ TEMRA cells, while bulk CD8+ and CD4+ were negatively isolated. The sequenced material came from CD8+ T cells from PBMCs. The TCR comes from a human donor with multiple sclerosis. The chain couples TRBV6-2 or TRBV6-3 to TRBJ1-5, with D perhaps matching TRBD1 (6 bases). CDR3 sequence: CASSSRGGLRQPQHF. The CDR3 DNA follows: TGTGCCAGCAGTTCCCGGGGGGGGCTTAGGCAGCCCCAGCATTTT.